The clone carrying this T cell receptor (beta chain) is judged medium-sized. Germline loops: CDR1 SGHTA, CDR2 FQGNSA. The CDR3 consists of 13 residues. The V end was cut by 3 bases, the J end by 4 bases, with 9 bases between. Individual cDNA molecules were tagged with unique molecular identifiers. TCRdb called the 5' RACE reads again in MiXCR, with one record for every CDR3 protein. In the table there are nearly 90,000 distinct CDR3 sequences, 13% to 15% of which are singletons. The entry originates in a study of early T cells in non-severe SARS-CoV-2 infection. Material: whole blood. This clonotype originated in an adult who was a healthcare worker with PCR-confirmed SARS-CoV-2 infection or an uninfected control (not recorded which). This chain joins TRBV7-2 and TRBJ2-5; no clear D gene. CDR3 nucleotides: TGTGCCAGCAGCTTCACGGGTGGAGAGACCCAGTACTTC. Translation gives CASSFTGGETQYF.